Listed here are 2 T cell receptor beta chains from one sample, sequenced in a study of shared clonotypes between healthy human individuals. Some clones are missing from TCRdb's copy, which holds only in-frame ones; the method was immunoSEQ multiplex PCR. The repertoire holds a few million clones, with 90% to 95% as singletons. Sequencing input: naive CD4+ T cells from PBMCs. The subset here: CD45RA+ positively selected. These receptors were collected from a man aged 18 to 30 in good health. Some clones in this sample may be carry-over from other donors' samples.

The J gene is TRBJ1-3, the V gene TRBV28; D call uncertain. Germline lookup yields CDR1 MDHEN and CDR2 SYDVKM. The length of the CDR3 is 13 residues. Trimming removed 1 base from V and 3 bases from J, with 4 bases in between. This CDR3 reads CASSLYGGNTIYF. As DNA, the CDR3 is TGTGCCAGCAGTTTATACGGTGGAAACACCATATATTTT. Variable domain in full (rest from reference TRBV28 and TRBJ1-3): DVKVTQSSRYLVKRTGEKVFLECVQDMDHENMFWYRQDPGLGLRLIYFSYDVKMKEKGDIPEGYSVSREKKERFSLILESASTNQTSMYLCASSLYGGNTIYFGEGSWLTVV.

A remark on this clone: Other DNA sequences in this sample translate to the same CDR3. V is TRBV5-1 and J is TRBJ1-5; no firm D call. Trimming cost V 0 bases and J 6 bases, with 10 bases left between them. The CDR3 has 14 amino acids. Germline loops: CDR1 SGHRS, CDR2 YFSETQ. In DNA form, the CDR3 reads TGCGCCAGCAGCTTGGTTCCCACCAGTCAGCCCCAGCATTTT. It yields the protein CASSLVPTSQPQHF.